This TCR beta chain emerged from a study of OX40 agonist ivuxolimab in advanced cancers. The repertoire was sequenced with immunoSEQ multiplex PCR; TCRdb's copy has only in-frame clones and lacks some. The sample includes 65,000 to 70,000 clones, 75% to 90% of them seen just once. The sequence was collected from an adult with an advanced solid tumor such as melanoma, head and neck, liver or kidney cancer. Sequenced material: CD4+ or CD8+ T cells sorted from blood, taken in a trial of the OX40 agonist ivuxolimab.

Written as DNA, the CDR3 is TGTGCCAGTAGTACCGGGACTAGCGCGGGCGAGCAGTACTTC. The encoded protein is CASSTGTSAGEQYF. The chain is built from TRBV19 and TRBJ2-7; 10 bases agree with TRBD2. Germline loops: CDR1 LNHDA, CDR2 SQIVND (reference sequence). This CDR3 has 14 residues. J was trimmed by 6 bases and V by 4 bases; bases with no gene match: 6.